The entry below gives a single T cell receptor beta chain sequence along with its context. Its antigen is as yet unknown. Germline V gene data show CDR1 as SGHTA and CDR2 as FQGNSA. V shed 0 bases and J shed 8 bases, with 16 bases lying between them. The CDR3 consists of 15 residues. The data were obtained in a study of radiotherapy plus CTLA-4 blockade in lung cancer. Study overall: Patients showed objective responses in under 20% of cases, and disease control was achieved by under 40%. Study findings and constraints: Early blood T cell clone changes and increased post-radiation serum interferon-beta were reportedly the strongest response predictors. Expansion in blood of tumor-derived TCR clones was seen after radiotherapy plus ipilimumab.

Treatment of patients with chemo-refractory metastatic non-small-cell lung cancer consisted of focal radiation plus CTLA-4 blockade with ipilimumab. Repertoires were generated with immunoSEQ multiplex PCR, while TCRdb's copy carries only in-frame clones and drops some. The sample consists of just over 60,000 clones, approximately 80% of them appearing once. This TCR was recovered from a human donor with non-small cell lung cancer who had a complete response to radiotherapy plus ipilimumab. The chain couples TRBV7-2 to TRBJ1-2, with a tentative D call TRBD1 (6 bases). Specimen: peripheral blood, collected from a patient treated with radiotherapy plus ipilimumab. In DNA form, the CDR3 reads TGTGCCAGCAGCTTAGCGGGTCAGGGGAGAGGAGGCTACACCTTC. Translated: CASSLAGQGRGGYTF.